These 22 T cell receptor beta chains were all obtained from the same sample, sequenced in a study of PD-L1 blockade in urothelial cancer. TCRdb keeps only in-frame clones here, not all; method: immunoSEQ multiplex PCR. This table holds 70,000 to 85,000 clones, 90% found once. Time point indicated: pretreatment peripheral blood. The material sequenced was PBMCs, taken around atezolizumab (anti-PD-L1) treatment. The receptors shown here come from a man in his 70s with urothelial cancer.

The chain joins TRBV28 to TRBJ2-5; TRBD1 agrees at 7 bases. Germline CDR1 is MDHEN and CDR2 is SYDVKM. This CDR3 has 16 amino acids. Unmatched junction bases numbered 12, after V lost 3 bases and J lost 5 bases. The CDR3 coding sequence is TGTGCCAGCAGTTTCTTAGAGACAGGGAGAAGGGAGACCCAGTACTTC. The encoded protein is CASSFLETGRRETQYF.

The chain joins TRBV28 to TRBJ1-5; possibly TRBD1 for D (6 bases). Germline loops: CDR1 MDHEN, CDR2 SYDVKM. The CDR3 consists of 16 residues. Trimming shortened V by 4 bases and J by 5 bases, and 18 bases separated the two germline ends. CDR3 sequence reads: CASSWGGLGRDQPQHF. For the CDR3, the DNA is TGTGCCAGCAGTTGGGGGGGCTTGGGCAGGGATCAGCCCCAGCATTTT.

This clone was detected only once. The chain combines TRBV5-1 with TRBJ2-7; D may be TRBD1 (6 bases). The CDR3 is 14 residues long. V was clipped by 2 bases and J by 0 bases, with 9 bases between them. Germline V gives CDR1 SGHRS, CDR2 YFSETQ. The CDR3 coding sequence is TGCGCCAGCAGCTTACAGGGTCGCTCCTACGAGCAGTACTTC. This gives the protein CASSLQGRSYEQYF.

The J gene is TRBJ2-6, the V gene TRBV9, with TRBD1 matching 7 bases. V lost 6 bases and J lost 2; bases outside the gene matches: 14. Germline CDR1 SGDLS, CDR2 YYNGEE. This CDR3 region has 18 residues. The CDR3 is CASTHRDSSPTGANVLTF. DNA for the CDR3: TGTGCCAGCACTCATCGGGACAGTTCACCCACTGGGGCCAACGTCCTGACTTTC. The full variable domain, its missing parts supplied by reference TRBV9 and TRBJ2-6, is DSGVTQTPKHLITATGQRVTLRCSPRSGDLSVYWYQQSLDQGLQFLIQYYNGEERAKGNILERFSAQQFPDLHSELNLSSLELGDSALYFCASTHRDSSPTGANVLTFGAGSRLTVL.

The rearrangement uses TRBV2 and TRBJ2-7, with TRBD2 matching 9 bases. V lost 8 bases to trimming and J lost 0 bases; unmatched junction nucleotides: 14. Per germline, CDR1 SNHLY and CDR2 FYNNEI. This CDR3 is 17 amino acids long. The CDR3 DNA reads TGTGCCAGCGCGGCGGGGTTCCGACTAGCGGACTCCTACGAGCAGTACTTC. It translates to CASAAGFRLADSYEQYF.

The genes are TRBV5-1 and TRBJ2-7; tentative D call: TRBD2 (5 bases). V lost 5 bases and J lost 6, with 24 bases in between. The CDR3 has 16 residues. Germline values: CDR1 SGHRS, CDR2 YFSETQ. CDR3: CASSRGGSVHVAEQYF. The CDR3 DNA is TGCGCCAGCAGTAGAGGAGGCAGTGTCCATGTTGCCGAGCAGTACTTC.

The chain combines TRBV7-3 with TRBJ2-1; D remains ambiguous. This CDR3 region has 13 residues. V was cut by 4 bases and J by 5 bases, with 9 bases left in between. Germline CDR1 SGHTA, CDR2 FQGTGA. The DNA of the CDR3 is TGTGCCAGCAGCTCTCTCACAAACAATGAGCAGTTCTTC. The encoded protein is CASSSLTNNEQFF.

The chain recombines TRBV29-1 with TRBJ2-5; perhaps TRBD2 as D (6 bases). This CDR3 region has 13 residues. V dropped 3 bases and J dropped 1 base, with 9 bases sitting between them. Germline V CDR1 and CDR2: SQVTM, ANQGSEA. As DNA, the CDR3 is TGCAGCGTTGATGGGGGGTCCCAAGAGACCCAGTACTTC. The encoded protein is CSVDGGSQETQYF.

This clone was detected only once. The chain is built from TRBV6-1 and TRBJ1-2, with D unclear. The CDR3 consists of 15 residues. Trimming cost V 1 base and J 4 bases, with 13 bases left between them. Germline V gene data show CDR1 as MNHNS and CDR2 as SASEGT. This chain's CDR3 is CASSEGILASYGYTF. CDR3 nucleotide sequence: TGTGCCAGCAGTGAAGGTATCCTTGCGAGCTATGGCTACACCTTC.

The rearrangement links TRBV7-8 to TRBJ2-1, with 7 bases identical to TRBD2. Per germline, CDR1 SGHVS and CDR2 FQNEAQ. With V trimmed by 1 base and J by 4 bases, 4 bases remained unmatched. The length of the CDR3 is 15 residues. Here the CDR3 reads CASSLGTSVYNEQFF. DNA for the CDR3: TGTGCCAGCAGCTTAGGAACTAGCGTTTACAATGAGCAGTTCTTC.

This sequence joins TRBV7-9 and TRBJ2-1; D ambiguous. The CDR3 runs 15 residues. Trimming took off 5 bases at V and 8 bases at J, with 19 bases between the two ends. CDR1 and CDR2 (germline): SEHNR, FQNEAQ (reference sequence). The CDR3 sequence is CASSPEASSYDEQFF. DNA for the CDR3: TGTGCCAGCAGCCCAGAGGCCAGCTCTTACGATGAGCAGTTCTTC.

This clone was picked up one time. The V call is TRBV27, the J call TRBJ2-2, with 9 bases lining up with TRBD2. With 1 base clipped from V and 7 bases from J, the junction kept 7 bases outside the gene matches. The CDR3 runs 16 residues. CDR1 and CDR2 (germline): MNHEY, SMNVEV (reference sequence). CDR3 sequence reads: CASSLLGGREGGELFF. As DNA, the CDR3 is TGTGCCAGCAGTTTATTGGGCGGGAGGGAAGGCGGGGAGCTGTTTTTT.

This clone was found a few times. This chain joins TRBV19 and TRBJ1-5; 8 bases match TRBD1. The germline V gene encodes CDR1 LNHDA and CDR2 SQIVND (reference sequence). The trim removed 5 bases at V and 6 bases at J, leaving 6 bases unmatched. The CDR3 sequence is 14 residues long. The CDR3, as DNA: TGTGCCAGTAGTTCCCAGACAGGGGTTCAGCCCCAGCATTTT. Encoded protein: CASSSQTGVQPQHF. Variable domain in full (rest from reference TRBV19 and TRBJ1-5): DGGITQSPKYLFRKEGQNVTLSCEQNLNHDAMYWYRQDPGQGLRLIYYSQIVNDFQKGDIAEGYSVSREKKESFPLTVTSAQKNPTAFYLCASSSQTGVQPQHFGDGTRLSIL.

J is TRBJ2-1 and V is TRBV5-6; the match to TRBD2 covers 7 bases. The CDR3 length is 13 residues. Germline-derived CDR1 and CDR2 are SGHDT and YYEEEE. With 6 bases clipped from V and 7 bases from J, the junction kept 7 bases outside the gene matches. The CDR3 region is CASKGGPSNEQFF. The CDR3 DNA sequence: TGTGCCAGCAAGGGAGGGCCTAGTAATGAGCAGTTCTTC.

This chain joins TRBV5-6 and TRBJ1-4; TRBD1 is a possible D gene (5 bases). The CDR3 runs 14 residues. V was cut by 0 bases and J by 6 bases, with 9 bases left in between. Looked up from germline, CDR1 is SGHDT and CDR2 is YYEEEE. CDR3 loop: CASSLVPGDEKLFF. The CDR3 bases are TGTGCCAGCAGCTTGGTGCCGGGGGATGAAAAACTGTTTTTT.

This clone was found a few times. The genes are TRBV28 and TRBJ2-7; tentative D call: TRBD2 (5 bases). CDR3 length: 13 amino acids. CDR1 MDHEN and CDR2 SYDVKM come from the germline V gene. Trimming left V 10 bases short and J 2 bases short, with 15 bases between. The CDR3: CAITGLRPYEQYF. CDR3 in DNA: TGTGCCATTACGGGATTAAGGCCCTACGAGCAGTACTTC.

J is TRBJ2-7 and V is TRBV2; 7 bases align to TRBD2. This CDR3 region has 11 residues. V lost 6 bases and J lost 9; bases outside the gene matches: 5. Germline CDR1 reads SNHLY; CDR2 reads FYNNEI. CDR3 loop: CASSDPGGQYF. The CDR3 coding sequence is TGTGCCAGCAGCGATCCGGGGGGGCAGTACTTC.

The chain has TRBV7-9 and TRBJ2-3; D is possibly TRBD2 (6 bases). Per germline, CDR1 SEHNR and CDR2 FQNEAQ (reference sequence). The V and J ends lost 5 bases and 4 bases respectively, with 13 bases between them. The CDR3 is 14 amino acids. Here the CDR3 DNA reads TGTGCCAGCAGCCCCCCGACTAGTTCAGATACGCAGTATTTT. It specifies CASSPPTSSDTQYF.

CDR3 coding DNA: TGCGCCAGCAGCCGCCAGGACAGGGGCACTGAAGCTTTCTTT. It is translated as CASSRQDRGTEAFF. The chain joins TRBV5-1 to TRBJ1-1; TRBD1 matches at 9 bases. Trimming cost V 4 bases and J 4 bases; bases outside gene matches: 5. The CDR3 loop spans 14 amino acids. CDR1 and CDR2 from the germline V gene are SGHRS and YFSETQ.

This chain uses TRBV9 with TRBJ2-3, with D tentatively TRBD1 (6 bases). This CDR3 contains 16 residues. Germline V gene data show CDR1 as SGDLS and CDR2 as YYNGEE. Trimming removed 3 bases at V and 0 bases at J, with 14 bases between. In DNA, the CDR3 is TGTGCCAGCAGCGATCCAGGGGAATCTAGCACAGATACGCAGTATTTT. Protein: CASSDPGESSTDTQYF. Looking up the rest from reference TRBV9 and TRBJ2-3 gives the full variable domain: DSGVTQTPKHLITATGQRVTLRCSPRSGDLSVYWYQQSLDQGLQFLIQYYNGEERAKGNILERFSAQQFPDLHSELNLSSLELGDSALYFCASSDPGESSTDTQYFGPGTRLTVL.

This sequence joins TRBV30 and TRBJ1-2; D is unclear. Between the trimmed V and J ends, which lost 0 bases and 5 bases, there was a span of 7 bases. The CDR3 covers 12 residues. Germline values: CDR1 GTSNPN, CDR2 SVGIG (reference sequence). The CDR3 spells CAWSVEEYGYTF. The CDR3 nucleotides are TGTGCCTGGAGTGTGGAGGAGTATGGCTACACCTTC.

The CDR3 DNA reads as TGTGCCAGCAGCCGAGGACAGTGGAACCGGAACTATGGCTACACCTTC. Amino acid sequence: CASSRGQWNRNYGYTF. The chain carries TRBV11-2 and TRBJ1-2; possible D gene TRBD1, 6 bases. Germline CDR1 SGHAT, CDR2 FQNNGV. The CDR3 consists of 16 residues. The V and J ends lost 5 bases and 2 bases respectively, with 18 bases between them. The whole variable domain, remainder taken from reference TRBV11-2 and TRBJ1-2, is EAGVAQSPRYKIIEKRQSVAFWCNPISGHATLYWYQQILGQGPKLLIQFQNNGVVDDSQLPKDRFSAERLKGVDSTLKIQPAKLEDSAVYLCASSRGQWNRNYGYTFGSGTRLTVV.